This T cell receptor beta chain is from a study of beta chain features in type 1 diabetes. As for the study in general: Age, gender and cell yields were similar between patients and healthy donors.

The sample holds one count of this clone. The antigen is not known. TCRB transcripts that were expressed got sequenced, as all of the isolated RNA had been reverse transcribed. Assay used: immunoSEQ multiplex PCR; TCRdb lists only in-frame clones, some missing. Of approximately 70,000 clones in the sample, almost 50% were seen once. Study-wide results and caveats: Type 1 diabetes patients had VDJ junctions that carried fewer insertions and more deletions. Moderate but significant shortening of TCRB CDR3s was recorded in all four CD4+ subsets from Type 1 diabetes patients.

V was clipped by 4 bases and J by 4 bases, with 16 bases between them. The V gene's germline CDR1 is SEHNR and CDR2 FQNEAQ (reference sequence). The CDR3 runs to 15 residues. The sample was central memory CD4+ T cells from blood. This sequence joins TRBV7-9 and TRBJ1-1; D possibly corresponds to TRBD1 (5 bases). The TCR was taken from a man aged 25-40 years with type 1 diabetes. CDR3 amino acids: CASSSYGGLGTEAFF. CDR3 DNA: TGTGCCAGCAGCTCTTATGGGGGACTGGGCACTGAAGCTTTCTTT.